This passage covers 5 T cell receptor beta chains from one sample sequenced in a study of T cells in localized non-small cell lung cancer. The protocol was immunoSEQ multiplex PCR, while the TCRdb copy is restricted to in-frame clones and leaves out a portion. The sample has tens of thousands of clones, approximately 90% seen once. This material consisted of peripheral blood, taken before any cancer treatment. The receptors were gathered from a man aged 35 to 69 with stage I squamous cell lung carcinoma.

This clone was found once. This chain joins TRBV9 and TRBJ1-1; D call uncertain. V gave up 0 bases and J gave up 1 base, with 13 bases separating them. The CDR3 contains 16 residues. The germline V gene has CDR1 SGDLS and CDR2 YYNGEE. The CDR3 DNA is TGTGCCAGCAGCGTAGCCGGTGGGATAGGGAACACTGAAGCTTTCTTT. As protein: CASSVAGGIGNTEAFF. The full variable domain, with the rest looked up from reference TRBV9 and TRBJ1-1, is DSGVTQTPKHLITATGQRVTLRCSPRSGDLSVYWYQQSLDQGLQFLIQYYNGEERAKGNILERFSAQQFPDLHSELNLSSLELGDSALYFCASSVAGGIGNTEAFFGQGTRLTVV.

This rearrangement joins TRBV13 to TRBJ2-5; TRBD2 matches at 10 bases. The V and J ends lost 8 bases and 5 bases, in that order; junction bases with no gene match: 11. Germline values: CDR1 PRHDT, CDR2 FYEKMQ (reference sequence). This CDR3 has 15 residues. CDR3 nucleotide sequence: TGTGCCAGCGGCTACCAGCGGGGGGGCTTGGAGACCCAGTACTTC. Translation gives CASGYQRGGLETQYF.

This clone has just one count. For the CDR3, the DNA is TGTGCCAGCAGCTTGTCCGGACAGCGCTACGAGCAGTACTTC. It translates to CASSLSGQRYEQYF. The genes are TRBV5-6 and TRBJ2-7; D possibly corresponds to TRBD1 (6 bases). The V gene's germline CDR1 is SGHDT and CDR2 YYEEEE. The CDR3 is 14 amino acids. Trimming left V 1 base short and J 3 bases short, with 11 bases between.

This sequence joins TRBV19 and TRBJ1-1, with a possible D match to TRBD1 (5 bases). This CDR3 has 15 residues. The germline V and J ends were trimmed by 7 bases and 2 bases, with 17 bases remaining between them. Germline CDR1 and CDR2: LNHDA and SQIVND (reference sequence). The CDR3 loop reads CASKGVRLGNTEAFF. CDR3 sequence (DNA): TGTGCCAGTAAAGGGGTGAGGCTAGGTAACACTGAAGCTTTCTTT.

This rearrangement joins TRBV28 to TRBJ1-2; 12 bases line up with TRBD1. V was clipped by 6 bases and J by 3 bases; unmatched bases: 8. This CDR3 contains 16 residues. In germline, CDR1 is MDHEN, CDR2 SYDVKM. CDR3 in amino acids: CASSSGTGGAYYGYTF. In DNA, the CDR3 is TGTGCCAGCAGCTCCGGGACAGGGGGCGCGTACTATGGCTACACCTTC.